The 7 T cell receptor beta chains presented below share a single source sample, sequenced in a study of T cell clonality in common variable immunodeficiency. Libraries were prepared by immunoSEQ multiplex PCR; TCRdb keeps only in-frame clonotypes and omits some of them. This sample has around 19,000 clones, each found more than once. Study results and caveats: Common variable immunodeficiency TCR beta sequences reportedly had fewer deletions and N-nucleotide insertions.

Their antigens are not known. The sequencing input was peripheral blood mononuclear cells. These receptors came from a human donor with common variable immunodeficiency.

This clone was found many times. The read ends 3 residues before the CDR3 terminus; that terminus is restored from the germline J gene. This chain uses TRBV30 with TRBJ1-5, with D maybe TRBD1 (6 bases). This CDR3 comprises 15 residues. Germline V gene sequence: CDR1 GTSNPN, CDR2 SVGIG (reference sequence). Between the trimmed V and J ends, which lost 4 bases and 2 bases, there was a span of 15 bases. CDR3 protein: CAWNAGASGNQPQHF. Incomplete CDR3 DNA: TGTGCCTGGAATGCAGGGGCATCGGGCAATCAGCCC.

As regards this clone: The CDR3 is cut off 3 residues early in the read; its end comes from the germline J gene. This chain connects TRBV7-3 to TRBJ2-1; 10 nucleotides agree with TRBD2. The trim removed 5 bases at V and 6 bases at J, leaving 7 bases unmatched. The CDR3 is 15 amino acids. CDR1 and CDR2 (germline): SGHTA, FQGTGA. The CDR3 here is CASSPLAGVSNEQFF. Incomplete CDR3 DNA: TGTGCCAGCAGCCCCCTAGCGGGAGTAAGCAATGAG.

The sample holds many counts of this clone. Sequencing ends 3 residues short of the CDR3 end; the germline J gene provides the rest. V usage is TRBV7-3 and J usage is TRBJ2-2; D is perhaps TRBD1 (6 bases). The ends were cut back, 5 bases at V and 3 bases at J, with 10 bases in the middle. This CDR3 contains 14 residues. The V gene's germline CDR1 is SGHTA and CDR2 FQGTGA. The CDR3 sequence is CASSPGQYTGELFF. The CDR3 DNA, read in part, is TGTGCCAGCAGCCCTGGACAGTACACCGGGGAG. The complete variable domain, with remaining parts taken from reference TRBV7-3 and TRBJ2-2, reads GAGVSQTPSNKVTEKGKYVELRCDPISGHTALYWYRQSLGQGPEFLIYFQGTGAADDSGLPNDRFFAVRPEGSVSTLKIQRTERGDSAVYLCASSPGQYTGELFFGEGSRLTVL.

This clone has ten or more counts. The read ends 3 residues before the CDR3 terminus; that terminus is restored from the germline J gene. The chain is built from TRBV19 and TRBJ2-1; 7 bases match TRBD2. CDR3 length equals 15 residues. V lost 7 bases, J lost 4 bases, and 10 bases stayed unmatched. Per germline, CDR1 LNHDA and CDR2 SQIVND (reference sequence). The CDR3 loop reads CASTTGLVGYNEQFF. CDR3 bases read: TGTGCCAGTACCACTGGACTAGTTGGATACAATGAG.

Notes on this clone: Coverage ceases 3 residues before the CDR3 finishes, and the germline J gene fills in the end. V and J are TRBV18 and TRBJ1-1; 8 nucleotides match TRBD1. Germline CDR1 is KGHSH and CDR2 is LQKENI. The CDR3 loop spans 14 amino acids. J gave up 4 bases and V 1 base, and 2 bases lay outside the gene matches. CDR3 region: CASSPRTGTTEAFF. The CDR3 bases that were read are TGTGCCAGCTCACCACGGACAGGGACCACTGAA.

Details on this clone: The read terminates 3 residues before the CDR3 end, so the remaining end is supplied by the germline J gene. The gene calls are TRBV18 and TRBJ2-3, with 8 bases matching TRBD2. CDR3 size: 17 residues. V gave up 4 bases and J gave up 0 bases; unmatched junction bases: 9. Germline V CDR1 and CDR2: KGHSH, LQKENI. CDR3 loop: CASSRAQRERSTDTQYF. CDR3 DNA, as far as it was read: TGTGCCAGCTCACGAGCTCAGCGGGAGAGGAGCACAGATACG. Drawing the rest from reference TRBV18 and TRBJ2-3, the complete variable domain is NAGVMQNPRHLVRRRGQEARLRCSPMKGHSHVYWYRQLPEEGLKFMVYLQKENIIDESGMPKERFSAEFPKEGPSILRIQQVVRGDSAAYFCASSRAQRERSTDTQYFGPGTRLTVL.

CDR3 region: CASSFSFGGLNEQFF. Partial CDR3 DNA: TGTGCCAGCAGCTTTTCTTTCGGGGGTTTAAATGAG. The chain employs TRBV7-6 and TRBJ2-1; tentatively, D is TRBD2 (6 bases). The CDR3 end falls 3 residues outside the read, so it is completed with the germline J gene. V was pared by 3 bases and J by 7 bases, with 16 bases between. CDR3 length: 15 amino acids. The V gene's germline CDR1 is SGHVS and CDR2 FNYEAQ.